Listed here are 9 T cell receptor beta chains from one sample, sequenced in a study of cytomegalovirus exposure and HLA in healthy donors. The PCR contained 60 Vbeta and 13 Jbeta primers. Data came from immunoSEQ multiplex PCR; TCRdb stores just in-frame clones and leaves some out. The sample holds 100,000 to 150,000 clones, less than 80% seen once. Sequencing was done on a sample of PBMCs. These receptors all stem from a man over 45 in good health and CMV-seronegative.

The chain recombines TRBV20-1 with TRBJ2-1, with TRBD1 matching 7 bases. With 5 bases clipped from V and 7 bases from J, the junction kept 2 bases outside the gene matches. The germline V gene has CDR1 DFQATT and CDR2 SNEGSKA (reference sequence). The CDR3 consists of 11 residues. Written as DNA, the CDR3 is TGCAGTGCTGACAGGGCAAATGAGCAGTTCTTC. Its translation is CSADRANEQFF.

V is TRBV7-6 and J is TRBJ2-3; perhaps TRBD2 as D (5 bases). Trimming left V 1 base short and J 2 bases short, with 7 bases between. Germline V gives CDR1 SGHVS, CDR2 FNYEAQ. This CDR3 spans 14 amino acids. The CDR3 is CASSLERDTDTQYF. The CDR3 nucleotides are TGTGCCAGCAGCTTAGAGAGGGACACAGATACGCAGTATTTT.

The rearrangement uses TRBV2 and TRBJ1-5, with D tentatively TRBD1 (6 bases). Trimming removed 6 bases at V and 0 bases at J, with 12 bases between. The CDR3 covers 15 residues. Germline-derived CDR1 and CDR2 are SNHLY and FYNNEI. The CDR3, as DNA: TGTGCCAGCAGCGGGACAAGTTATAGCAATCAGCCCCAGCATTTT. The encoded protein is CASSGTSYSNQPQHF. Using reference TRBV2 and TRBJ1-5 for the parts outside the CDR3, the full variable domain is EPEVTQTPSHQVTQMGQEVILRCVPISNHLYFYWYRQILGQKVEFLVSFYNNEISEKSEIFDDQFSVERPDGSNFTLKIRSTKLEDSAMYFCASSGTSYSNQPQHFGDGTRLSIL.

V is TRBV7-2 and J is TRBJ2-3, with 9 bases aligning to TRBD1. The J segment lost 2 bases and the V segment lost 1 base, leaving 4 bases of the junction unmatched. The length of the CDR3 is 16 residues. Germline V gene data show CDR1 as SGHTA and CDR2 as FQGNSA. CDR3 nucleotides: TGTGCCAGCAGCTTAGTCGGGACAGGGACCACAGATACGCAGTATTTT. Translating it yields CASSLVGTGTTDTQYF.

This clone has just one count. The gene calls are TRBV18 and TRBJ2-5, with 13 bases identical to TRBD2. V was pared by 8 bases and J by 2 bases, with 8 bases of the junction left unmatched. Germline CDR1 is KGHSH and CDR2 is LQKENI. This CDR3 has 16 amino acids. This chain's CDR3 is CASSAGTSGAQETQYF. The CDR3 DNA reads TGTGCCAGCAGCGCAGGGACTAGCGGGGCACAAGAGACCCAGTACTTC.

The gene calls are TRBV19 and TRBJ1-2; 7 nucleotides line up with TRBD1. The CDR3 is made up of 14 amino acids. Trimming at V came to 5 bases and at J to 8 bases, leaving 11 bases not matched to a gene. The germline CDR1 and CDR2 sequences are LNHDA and SQIVND (reference sequence). The CDR3 bases are TGTGCCAGTAGTCTCCGGGACAGCTTGGACGGCTACACCTTC. Its protein is CASSLRDSLDGYTF.

This chain uses TRBV4-3 with TRBJ2-7; 9 positions match TRBD1. Germline loops: CDR1 LGHNA, CDR2 YSLEER. The CDR3 totals 13 residues. V lost 4 bases to trimming and J lost 2 bases; unmatched junction nucleotides: 0. CDR3 nucleotides: TGCGCCAGCAGCCGGGACAGGGCCTACGAGCAGTACTTC. Protein sequence: CASSRDRAYEQYF.

The V gene is TRBV7-2, the J gene TRBJ1-5; D is unclear. The germline V gene encodes CDR1 SGHTA and CDR2 FQGNSA. The CDR3 runs 13 residues. V was pared by 5 bases and J by 0 bases, with 5 bases between. CDR3: CASSLNSNQPQHF. CDR3 bases: TGTGCCAGCAGCCTAAATAGCAATCAGCCCCAGCATTTT.

This sequence joins TRBV5-1 and TRBJ1-1, with a possible D match to TRBD1 (6 bases). Germline V CDR1 and CDR2: SGHRS, YFSETQ. V lost 4 bases, J lost 1 base, and 14 bases lay in between. The length of the CDR3 is 15 residues. The CDR3 here is CASSAWTEENTEAFF. DNA for the CDR3: TGCGCCAGCAGCGCGTGGACAGAAGAGAACACTGAAGCTTTCTTT. Variable domain in full (rest from reference TRBV5-1 and TRBJ1-1): KAGVTQTPRYLIKTRGQQVTLSCSPISGHRSVSWYQQTPGQGLQFLFEYFSETQRNKGNFPGRFSGRQFSNSRSEMNVSTLELGDSALYLCASSAWTEENTEAFFGQGTRLTVV.